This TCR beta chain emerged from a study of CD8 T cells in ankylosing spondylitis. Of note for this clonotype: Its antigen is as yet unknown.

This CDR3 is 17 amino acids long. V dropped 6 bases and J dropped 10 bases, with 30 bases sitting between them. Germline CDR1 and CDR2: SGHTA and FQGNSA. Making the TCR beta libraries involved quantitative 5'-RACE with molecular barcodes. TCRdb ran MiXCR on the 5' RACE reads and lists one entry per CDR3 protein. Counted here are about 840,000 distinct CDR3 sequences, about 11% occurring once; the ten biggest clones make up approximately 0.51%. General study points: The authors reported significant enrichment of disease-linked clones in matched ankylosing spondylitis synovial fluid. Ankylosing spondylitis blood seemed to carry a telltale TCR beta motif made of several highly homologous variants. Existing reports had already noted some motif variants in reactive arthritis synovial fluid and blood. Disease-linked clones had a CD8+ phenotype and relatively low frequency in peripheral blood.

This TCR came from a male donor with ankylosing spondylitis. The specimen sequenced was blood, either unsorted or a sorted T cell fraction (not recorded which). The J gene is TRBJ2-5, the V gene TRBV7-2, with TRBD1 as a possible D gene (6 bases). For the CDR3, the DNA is TGTGCCAGCAGTTTAAATGGGGGCGGTGGGTCCTATGGTAGCCAGTACTTC. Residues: CASSLNGGGGSYGSQYF.